This T cell receptor beta chain was recorded in a study of cytomegalovirus exposure and HLA in healthy donors (dated 2017 in TCRdb). For the study in its entirety: A later analysis indicated that the roughly 130 validation repertoires were generated on the platform also employed for the roughly 720 repertoires of the first cohort. The study combined high-throughput TCR immunosequencing, statistical association of individual TCRs with disease status, and machine learning to predict cytomegalovirus infection status. The study aimed to test whether signatures of past pathogen exposure could be identified by cataloging public T cell receptors. Along with the roughly 670-subject first cohort, a separate validation cohort of some 130 different subjects was used. The study at large found these results: Cytomegalovirus status was reported to be diagnosed by the classifier with high specificity and sensitivity in both the original and validation cohorts. In vitro tests confirmed that a few of the cytomegalovirus-associated TCR beta chains recognize cytomegalovirus antigens. Across donors, most TCR sequences were observed very rarely, whereas some public TCRs were present in many individuals. The study listed 150 to 200 TCR beta chains as associated with cytomegalovirus. It was suggested by the authors that the approach could potentially be generalized to other disease states and immunological phenotypes. In a later analysis, TCRs clustered in the first cohort were found to also tend to co-occur in the approximately 120 validation repertoires, with about 94% of cluster scores above 0. All 110 or so repertoires were used to score co-occurrence in the validation cohort in a later analysis, because that analysis had no HLA typing for the cohort.

The trim is 0 bases for V and 5 bases for J, with a gap of 11 bases between the germline ends. Based on the germline V gene, the CDR1 and CDR2 sequences are SGHRS and YFSETQ. The CDR3 runs 14 amino acids, cysteine and phenylalanine included. CDR3 DNA is the only sequence kept; it has 42 bases, read in frame from the first base. The library was prepared using the immunoSEQ multiplex PCR assay. In the paper's pipeline: To diagnose cytomegalovirus status from the catalog of TCR beta chain sequences, a statistical classification framework was built. TCRdb re-hosts the immuneACCESS table, in-frame sequences only. Its copies lack some clones; in the studies checked, an unresolved V gene accounts for under half of them, and the cause for the rest is not known. D and trimming come from the DNA, and the V and J calls and clone size come from that table. The sample includes 150,000 to 160,000 clones, with around 84% observed a single time. Of the sample, 2.1% is held by the ten largest clones.

Separate from the approximately 700-subject first cohort, the validation cohort of 90 to 150 subjects was the group to which the donors belonged. As regards this clone: The antigen it binds to is not known. No per-base quality is available; no much larger clone lies one base away.

The chain is encoded by TRBV5-1 joined to TRBJ2-5, with a weak D call of TRBD1 (6 bases match). This TCR was sampled from a human donor in good health. The material sequenced was PBMCs. The CDR3 protein: CASSLVGGMETQYF. Here is the DNA: TGCGCCAGCAGCTTGGTTGGGGGCATGGAGACCCAGTACTTC.